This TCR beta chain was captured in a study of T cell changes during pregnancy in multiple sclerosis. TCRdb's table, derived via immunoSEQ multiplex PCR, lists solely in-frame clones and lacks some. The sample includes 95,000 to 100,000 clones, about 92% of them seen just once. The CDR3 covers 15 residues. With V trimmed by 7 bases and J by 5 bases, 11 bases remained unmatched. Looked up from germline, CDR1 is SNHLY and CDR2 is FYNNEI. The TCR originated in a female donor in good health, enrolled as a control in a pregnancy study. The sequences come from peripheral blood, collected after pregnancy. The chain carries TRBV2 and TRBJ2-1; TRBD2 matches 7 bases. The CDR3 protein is CASKIELGGNNEQFF. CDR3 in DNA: TGTGCCAGCAAGATTGAATTGGGGGGGAACAATGAGCAGTTCTTC.